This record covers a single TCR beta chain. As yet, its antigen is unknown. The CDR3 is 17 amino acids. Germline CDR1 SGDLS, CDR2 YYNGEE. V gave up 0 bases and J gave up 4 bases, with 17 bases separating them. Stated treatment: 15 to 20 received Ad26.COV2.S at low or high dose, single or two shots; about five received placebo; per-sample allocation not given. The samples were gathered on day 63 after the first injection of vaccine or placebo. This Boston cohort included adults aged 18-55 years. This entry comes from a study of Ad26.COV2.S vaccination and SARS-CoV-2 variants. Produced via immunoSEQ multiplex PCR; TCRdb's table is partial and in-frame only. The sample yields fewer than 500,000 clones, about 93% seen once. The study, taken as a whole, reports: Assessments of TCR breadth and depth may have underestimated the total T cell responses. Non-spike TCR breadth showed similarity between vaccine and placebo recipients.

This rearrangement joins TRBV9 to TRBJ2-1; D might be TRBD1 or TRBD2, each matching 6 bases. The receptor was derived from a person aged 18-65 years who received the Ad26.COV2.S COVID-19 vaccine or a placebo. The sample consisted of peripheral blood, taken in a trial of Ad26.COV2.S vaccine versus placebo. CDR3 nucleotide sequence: TGTGCCAGCAGCGTAGCTTGGGGGGCAGGGCCGTACAATGAGCAGTTCTTC. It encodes CASSVAWGAGPYNEQFF.